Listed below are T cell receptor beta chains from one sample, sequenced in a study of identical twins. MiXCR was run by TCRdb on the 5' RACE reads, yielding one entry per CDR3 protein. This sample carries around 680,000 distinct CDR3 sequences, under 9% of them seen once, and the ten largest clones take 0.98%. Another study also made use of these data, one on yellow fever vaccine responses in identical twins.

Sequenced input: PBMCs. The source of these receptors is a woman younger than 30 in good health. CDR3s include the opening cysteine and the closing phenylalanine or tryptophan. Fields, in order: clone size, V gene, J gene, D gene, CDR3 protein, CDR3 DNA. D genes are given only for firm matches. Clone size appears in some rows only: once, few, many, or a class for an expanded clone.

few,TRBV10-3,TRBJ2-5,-,CAIMASETQYF,TGTGCCATCATGGCCTCAGAGACCCAGTACTTC
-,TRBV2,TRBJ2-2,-,CASSEETLGGELFF,TGTGCCAGCAGTGAAGAGACATTGGGCGGGGAGCTGTTTTTT
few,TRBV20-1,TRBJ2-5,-,CSAQGGLGETQYF,TGCAGTGCCCAAGGGGGTCTAGGAGAGACCCAGTACTTC
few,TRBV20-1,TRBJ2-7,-,CSARVGGAEQYF,TGCAGTGCTAGAGTCGGGGGCGCGGAGCAGTACTTC
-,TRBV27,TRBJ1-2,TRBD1,CASSLWEGQGYYGYTF,TGTGCCAGCAGTTTATGGGAGGGACAGGGATACTATGGCTACACCTTC
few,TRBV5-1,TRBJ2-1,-,CASSSIQGYEQFF,TGCGCCAGCAGTTCGATACAGGGATACGAGCAGTTCTTC
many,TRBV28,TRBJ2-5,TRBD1,CASSSRQGADETQYF,TGTGCCAGCAGTTCAAGACAGGGGGCCGATGAGACCCAGTACTTC
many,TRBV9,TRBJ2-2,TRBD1,CASSSLGQGGTGELFF,TGTGCCAGCAGCTCCCTGGGACAGGGAGGCACCGGGGAGCTGTTTTTT
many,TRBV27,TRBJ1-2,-,CASSFSIQGPGYTF,TGTGCCAGCAGTTTCTCGATCCAGGGTCCCGGCTACACCTTC
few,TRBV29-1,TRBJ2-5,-,CSVRKGVQETQYF,TGCAGCGTTCGGAAGGGGGTCCAAGAGACCCAGTACTTC
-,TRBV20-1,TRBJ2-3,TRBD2,CSARIAGGVTDTQYF,TGCAGTGCTCGCATAGCGGGGGGCGTAACAGATACGCAGTATTTT
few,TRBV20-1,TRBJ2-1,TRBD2,CSARAGGLLAGGNEQFF,TGCAGTGCTAGGGCGGGAGGACTGCTAGCGGGAGGTAATGAGCAGTTCTTC
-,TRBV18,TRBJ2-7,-,CASSDYRDGYEQYF,TGTGCCAGCTCCGATTACCGGGACGGCTACGAGCAGTACTTC
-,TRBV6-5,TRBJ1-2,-,CASSFGSLPDYGYTF,TGTGCCAGCAGTTTTGGCAGCCTGCCAGACTATGGCTACACCTTC
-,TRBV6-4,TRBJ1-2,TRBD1,CASSDSEGQGYGYTF,TGTGCCAGCAGTGACTCGGAGGGACAGGGCTATGGCTACACCTTC
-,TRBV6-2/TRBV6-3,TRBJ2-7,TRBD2,CASSYPLAGGGEQYF,TGTGCCAGCAGTTATCCACTAGCGGGAGGCGGAGAGCAGTACTTC
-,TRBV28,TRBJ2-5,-,CASGVIAPETQYF,TGTGCCAGCGGGGTAATAGCCCCAGAGACCCAGTACTTC
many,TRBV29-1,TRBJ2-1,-,CSATSLSQFF,TGCAGCGCAACTAGTCTCTCCCAGTTCTTC
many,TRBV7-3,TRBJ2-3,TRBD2,CASSSGLAGRADTQYF,TGTGCCAGCAGCTCAGGACTAGCGGGTAGGGCAGATACGCAGTATTTT
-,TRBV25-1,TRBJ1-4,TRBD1,CASSEPGQGYEKLFF,TGTGCCAGCAGTGAACCGGGACAGGGGTATGAAAAACTGTTTTTT
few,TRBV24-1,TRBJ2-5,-,CATSAAFGETQYF,TGTGCCACCAGTGCGGCTTTTGGGGAGACCCAGTACTTC
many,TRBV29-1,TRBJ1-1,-,CSVEDLTRGRTEAFF,TGCAGCGTTGAAGATCTAACACGGGGCCGGACTGAAGCTTTCTTT
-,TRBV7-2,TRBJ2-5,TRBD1,CASSPQRDRGPLETQYF,TGTGCCAGCAGCCCCCAACGGGACAGGGGTCCTCTAGAGACCCAGTACTTC
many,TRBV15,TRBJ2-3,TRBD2,CATSRATGTSGKGVDTQYF,TGTGCCACCAGCAGAGCCACCGGGACTAGCGGGAAGGGAGTCGATACGCAGTATTTT
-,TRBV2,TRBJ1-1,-,CASSERPGDTEAFF,TGTGCCAGCAGTGAAAGGCCCGGTGACACTGAAGCTTTCTTT
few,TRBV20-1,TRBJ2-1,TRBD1,CSASRQGAYNEQFF,TGCAGTGCTAGTAGGCAGGGGGCCTACAATGAGCAGTTCTTC
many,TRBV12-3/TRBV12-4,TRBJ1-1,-,CASSRSNTEAFF,TGTGCCAGCAGTCGCTCGAACACTGAAGCTTTCTTT
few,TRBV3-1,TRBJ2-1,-,CASSQEAGVSHEQFF,TGTGCCAGCAGCCAAGAGGCAGGAGTAAGTCATGAGCAGTTCTTC
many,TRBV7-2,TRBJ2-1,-,CASSFSGLRQNEQFF,TGTGCCAGCAGCTTCTCGGGCCTTCGGCAGAATGAGCAGTTCTTC
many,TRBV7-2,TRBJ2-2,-,CASSYFRGRYPGELFF,TGTGCCAGCAGCTACTTCCGGGGGCGCTATCCCGGGGAGCTGTTTTTT
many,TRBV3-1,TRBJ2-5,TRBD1,CASSANTGARETQYF,TGTGCCAGCAGCGCCAATACAGGGGCTAGAGAGACCCAGTACTTC
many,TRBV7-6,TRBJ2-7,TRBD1,CASSGGTGNYEQYF,TGTGCCAGCAGCGGTGGGACAGGGAACTACGAGCAGTACTTC
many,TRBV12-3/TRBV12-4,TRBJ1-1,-,CASSRAGATEAFF,TGTGCCAGCAGCCGGGCAGGGGCCACTGAAGCTTTCTTT
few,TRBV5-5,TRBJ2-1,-,CASSYGALLNEQFF,TGTGCCAGCAGCTATGGGGCACTGCTAAATGAGCAGTTCTTC
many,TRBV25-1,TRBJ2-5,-,CASSTGETQYF,TGTGCCAGCTCGACGGGGGAGACCCAGTACTTC
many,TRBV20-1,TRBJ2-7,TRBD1,CSARDWTGGYEQYF,TGCAGTGCTAGAGATTGGACAGGGGGCTACGAGCAGTACTTC
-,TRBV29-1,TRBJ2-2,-,CSVVAEAGTGELFF,TGCAGCGTTGTTGCGGAGGCGGGCACCGGGGAGCTGTTTTTT
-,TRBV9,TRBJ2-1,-,CASSVAGATYNEQFF,TGTGCCAGCAGCGTAGCAGGGGCGACCTACAATGAGCAGTTCTTC
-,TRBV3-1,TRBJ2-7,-,CASSQQDRGTYEQYF,TGTGCCAGCAGCCAGCAGGACCGTGGGACCTACGAGCAGTACTTC
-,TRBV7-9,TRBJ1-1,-,CASSFEAEAFF,TGTGCCAGCAGCTTTGAGGCTGAAGCTTTCTTT
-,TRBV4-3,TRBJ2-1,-,CASSQDRGWSHNEQFF,TGCGCCAGCAGCCAAGATAGGGGTTGGAGCCACAATGAGCAGTTCTTC
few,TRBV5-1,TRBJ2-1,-,CASSLGRVANEQFF,TGCGCCAGCAGCTTGGGCAGGGTGGCCAATGAGCAGTTCTTC
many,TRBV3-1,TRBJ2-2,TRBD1,CASSQAPGQGASGELFF,TGTGCCAGCAGCCAAGCTCCCGGACAGGGGGCTTCCGGGGAGCTGTTTTTT
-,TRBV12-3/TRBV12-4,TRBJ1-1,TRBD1,CASSRLGGSEAFF,TGTGCCAGCAGTCGTCTAGGGGGCAGTGAAGCTTTCTTT
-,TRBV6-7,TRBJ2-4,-,CASSSLHDLAKNIQYF,TGTGCCAGCAGTTCCCTCCATGATCTAGCCAAAAACATTCAGTACTTC